One and the same sample provided the 15 T cell receptor beta chains below, sequenced in a study of T cell responses to AZD1222 COVID-19 vaccine. The protocol was immunoSEQ multiplex PCR, while the TCRdb copy is restricted to in-frame clones and leaves out a portion. The sample lists approximately 140,000 clones, approximately 94% occurring once. Sequencing used peripheral blood, obtained on day 0 of AZD1222 vaccination. These receptors came from an adult in good health.

The rearrangement uses TRBV30 and TRBJ2-7; D perhaps matches TRBD2 (6 bases). The germline CDR1 and CDR2 sequences are GTSNPN and SVGIG (reference sequence). The CDR3 consists of 15 residues. V was cut by 0 bases and J by 6 bases, with 18 bases left in between. CDR3 protein: CAWSVGRGLVGEQYF. The CDR3 DNA reads TGTGCCTGGAGTGTAGGTCGGGGGTTGGTAGGCGAGCAGTACTTC.

The chain links TRBV28 to TRBJ1-6; tentative D call: TRBD1 (5 bases). In germline, CDR1 is MDHEN, CDR2 SYDVKM. Trimming took 9 bases from V and 8 from J, leaving 5 bases between them. This CDR3 has 10 amino acids. CDR3 in DNA: TGTGCCAGACAGGATTCACCCCTCCACTTT. It is translated as CARQDSPLHF.

The V gene is TRBV6-2 or TRBV6-3, the J gene TRBJ2-7; the match to TRBD2 covers 7 bases. The germline V gene has CDR1 MNHEY and CDR2 SVGEGT. J was trimmed by 3 bases and V by 2 bases; bases with no gene match: 4. This CDR3 is 14 amino acids long. CDR3 protein: CASSYMGGSYEQYF. The CDR3, as DNA: TGTGCCAGCAGTTACATGGGCGGGAGCTACGAGCAGTACTTC.

The V call is TRBV2, the J call TRBJ1-4; D is uncertain. The CDR3 consists of 14 residues. Trimming stripped 5 bases from V and 1 base from J, with 8 bases between. Germline V gene data show CDR1 as SNHLY and CDR2 as FYNNEI. Written as DNA, the CDR3 is TGTGCCAGCAGTCTTGAAATAACTAATGAAAAACTGTTTTTT. Its protein product is CASSLEITNEKLFF. The full variable domain, its missing parts supplied by reference TRBV2 and TRBJ1-4, is EPEVTQTPSHQVTQMGQEVILRCVPISNHLYFYWYRQILGQKVEFLVSFYNNEISEKSEIFDDQFSVERPDGSNFTLKIRSTKLEDSAMYFCASSLEITNEKLFFGSGTQLSVL.

The chain has TRBV7-3 and TRBJ2-2; 9 nucleotides agree with TRBD1. V lost 5 bases and J lost 3; bases outside the gene matches: 7. The germline V gene encodes CDR1 SGHTA and CDR2 FQGTGA. The CDR3 is made up of 16 amino acids. The CDR3 spells CASSAPGTGYTGELFF. DNA for the CDR3: TGTGCCAGCAGCGCCCCCGGGACAGGGTACACCGGGGAGCTGTTTTTT.

The chain employs TRBV29-1 and TRBJ1-4; the D is unclear. Germline V gene data show CDR1 as SQVTM and CDR2 as ANQGSEA. The CDR3 extends over 11 amino acids. Trimming cost V 4 bases and J 2 bases, with 2 bases left between them. For the CDR3, the DNA is TGCAGCGTTGTCACTAATGAAAAACTGTTTTTT. Translation: CSVVTNEKLFF.

The V call is TRBV7-9, the J call TRBJ1-4; D gene unclear. Trimming pared 4 bases from V and 11 bases from J, leaving 8 bases between. The CDR3 is 11 amino acids. CDR1 is SEHNR and CDR2 is FQNEAQ in the germline V gene (reference sequence). The CDR3 loop is CASSSEMKLFF. The DNA of the CDR3 is TGTGCCAGCAGCTCCGAAATGAAACTGTTTTTT. The entire variable domain, with the rest obtained from reference TRBV7-9 and TRBJ1-4, is as follows: DTGVSQNPRHKITKRGQNVTFRCDPISEHNRLYWYRQTLGQGPEFLTYFQNEAQLEKSRLLSDRFSAERPKGSFSTLEIQRTEQGDSAMYLCASSSEMKLFFGSGTQLSVL.

This chain links TRBV2 with TRBJ1-4; D remains ambiguous. The V end was cut by 8 bases, the J end by 0 bases, with 10 bases between. Germline V gene data show CDR1 as SNHLY and CDR2 as FYNNEI. CDR3 size: 14 residues. The CDR3 coding sequence is TGTGCCAGCCGTACGCATGCAACTAATGAAAAACTGTTTTTT. This sequence encodes CASRTHATNEKLFF.

V is TRBV12-3 or TRBV12-4 and J is TRBJ1-1; no firm D call. The CDR3 spans 12 residues. The V end lost 5 bases, the J end lost 8 bases, and 12 bases lay between the germline ends. The CDR3 sequence: CASSLREREAFF. The DNA for the CDR3 is TGTGCCAGCAGTCTCAGAGAAAGAGAAGCTTTCTTT.

The genes are TRBV18 and TRBJ2-7; D is possibly TRBD1 (5 bases). This CDR3 has 13 residues. The V gene lost 6 bases and the J gene lost 2 bases, with 11 bases spanning the gap. Per the germline V gene, CDR1 is KGHSH and CDR2 is LQKENI. The CDR3 here is CASSKTAAYEQYF. As DNA, the CDR3 is TGTGCCAGCTCGAAGACAGCCGCCTACGAGCAGTACTTC.

The genes are TRBV30 and TRBJ1-2, with D tentatively TRBD1 (5 bases). Germline lookup yields CDR1 GTSNPN and CDR2 SVGIG (reference sequence). CDR3 size: 12 residues. The V end lost 3 bases, the J end lost 2 bases, and 7 bases lay between the germline ends. The CDR3 sequence is CAWSRENYGYTF. The CDR3 DNA reads TGTGCCTGGAGCAGGGAGAACTATGGCTACACCTTC.

V gene TRBV5-1 combines with J gene TRBJ2-2; the match to TRBD2 covers 8 bases. CDR3 size: 14 residues. Trimming took 5 bases from V and 4 from J; bases not matched to a gene: 4. Germline CDR1 and CDR2: SGHRS and YFSETQ. The CDR3: CASSPGTSTGELFF. The CDR3 DNA follows: TGCGCCAGCAGTCCCGGGACTAGCACCGGGGAGCTGTTTTTT.

The CDR3 region has the DNA TGTGCCAGCAGCTTAGCGGTTGGTAAGGTCAAGACTCACTCCTACAATGAGCAGTTCTTC. Translating it yields CASSLAVGKVKTHSYNEQFF. The chain links TRBV7-6 to TRBJ2-1; D gene ambiguous. The CDR3 is 20 amino acids. Germline CDR1 SGHVS, CDR2 FNYEAQ. V was shortened by 0 bases and J by 0 bases, with 21 bases between the two germline ends.

This clone was seen a single time. V is TRBV7-9 and J is TRBJ1-5, with D tentatively TRBD1 (6 bases). With 6 bases removed from V and 7 bases from J, the gap between germline ends came to 22 bases. The CDR3 extends over 16 amino acids. Germline loops: CDR1 SEHNR, CDR2 FQNEAQ (reference sequence). The CDR3 reads CASSLGVGAIRQPQHF. In nucleotides, the CDR3 is TGTGCCAGCAGTCTAGGGGTGGGGGCAATACGGCAGCCCCAGCATTTT. Combining the CDR3 with reference TRBV7-9 and TRBJ1-5 gives the whole variable domain DTGVSQNPRHKITKRGQNVTFRCDPISEHNRLYWYRQTLGQGPEFLTYFQNEAQLEKSRLLSDRFSAERPKGSFSTLEIQRTEQGDSAMYLCASSLGVGAIRQPQHFGDGTRLSIL.

The J gene is TRBJ1-1, the V gene TRBV2; D is uncertain. The CDR3 is 10 amino acids. Germline CDR1 reads SNHLY; CDR2 reads FYNNEI. The ends were cut back, 8 bases at V and 11 bases at J, with 12 bases in the middle. The CDR3 sequence is CASYLGRAFF. The CDR3, as DNA: TGTGCCAGCTACCTGGGAAGGGCTTTCTTT.